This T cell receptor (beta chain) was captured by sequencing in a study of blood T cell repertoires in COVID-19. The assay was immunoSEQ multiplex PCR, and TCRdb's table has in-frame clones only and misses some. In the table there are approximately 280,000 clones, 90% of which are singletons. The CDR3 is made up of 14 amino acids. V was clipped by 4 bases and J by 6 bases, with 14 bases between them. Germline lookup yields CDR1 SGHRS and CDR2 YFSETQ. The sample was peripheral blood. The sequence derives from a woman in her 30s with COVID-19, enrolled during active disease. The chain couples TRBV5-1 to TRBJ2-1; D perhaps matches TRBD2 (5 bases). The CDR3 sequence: CASSASPGGNEQFF. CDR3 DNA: TGCGCCAGCAGCGCGAGCCCAGGAGGCAATGAGCAGTTCTTC.